This is a list of T cell receptor beta chains from one sample in a study of T cells in localized non-small cell lung cancer. The table came from immunoSEQ multiplex PCR; TCRdb's copy has only in-frame clones and leaves some out. The repertoire holds roughly 21,000 clones, with approximately 86% as singletons. The sequencing here drew on peripheral blood mononuclear cells, taken before any cancer treatment. The receptors derive from a male donor at least 60 years old with stage II lung adenocarcinoma. Each CDR3 is given with its conserved first and last residue. D genes are given only for firm matches. A clone size is listed for some rows: how often the clone was seen (once, few, many), or a class if it is expanded.

J	size	D	V	CDR3
TRBJ2-7	NA	NA	TRBV19	CASSPSDSLYEQYF
TRBJ1-1	NA	NA	TRBV28	CASRWDGEAFF
TRBJ2-5	NA	NA	TRBV2	CASSESWGPQETQYF
TRBJ2-3	NA	TRBD2	TRBV6-5	CASSRSGRETDTQYF
TRBJ2-2	NA	NA	TRBV28	CASSLVLANTGELFF
TRBJ1-2	once	TRBD1	TRBV6-6	CASSLGQGAGGYTF
TRBJ2-1	NA	NA	TRBV29-1	CSVVPWASYNEQFF
TRBJ1-5	few	TRBD1	TRBV11-2	CASSFGTGVQPQHF
TRBJ2-7	NA	TRBD1	TRBV27	CASSFSGGGYEQYF
TRBJ1-5	medium-sized	TRBD1	TRBV19	CASSPTGQGAQPQHF
TRBJ2-3	NA	TRBD1	TRBV29-1	CSVPGTGGEDTQYF
TRBJ2-7	NA	NA	TRBV29-1	CSGAENYYEQYF
TRBJ2-7	once	NA	TRBV5-5	CASSLEGDPPLGQYF
TRBJ2-5	NA	NA	TRBV2	CASNWGGRETQYF
TRBJ1-1	NA	NA	TRBV19	CASSPGGLATEAFF
TRBJ2-1	NA	NA	TRBV19	CASSIRTRDYNEQFF
TRBJ2-5	once	TRBD1	TRBV2	CASSERTGKETQYF
TRBJ1-1	NA	NA	TRBV7-9	CASSLGDGSTEAFF
TRBJ2-1	NA	NA	TRBV9	CASSVTTNYNEQFF
TRBJ2-2	medium-sized	NA	TRBV5-1	CASSPRAGSGAGELFF
TRBJ2-7	NA	NA	TRBV29-1	CSVDSAYEQYF
TRBJ2-1	NA	TRBD2	TRBV5-8	CASSSSRTSGRWGSYNEQFF
TRBJ2-7	NA	NA	TRBV27	CASRPPNLPYEQYF
TRBJ1-5	NA	NA	TRBV5-6	CASSLANQPQHF
TRBJ2-5	NA	NA	TRBV5-1	CASRPRIQETQYF
TRBJ1-4	NA	NA	TRBV18	CASSDTVSATNEKLFF
TRBJ2-1	few	NA	TRBV4-1	CASSQGGGLIGEQFF
TRBJ2-1	NA	NA	TRBV5-6	CASSPRATSYNEQFF
TRBJ1-5	NA	NA	TRBV4-1	CASSQDKGFGSNQPQHF
TRBJ1-1	NA	NA	TRBV27	CASSSQMNTEAFF
TRBJ2-5	NA	NA	TRBV11-2	CASSLDGQKQETQYF
TRBJ1-4	once	NA	TRBV7-9	CASSLPSTTNEKLFF
TRBJ1-5	NA	NA	TRBV15	CATSRGTARQPQHF
TRBJ2-5	NA	NA	TRBV29-1	CSVELGETQYF
TRBJ2-3	NA	TRBD1	TRBV27	CASSFTGATDTQYF
TRBJ1-2	NA	NA	TRBV7-9	CASSLPPVGDFNYGYTF
TRBJ2-7	NA	NA	TRBV7-9	CASSLVGTTYEQYF
TRBJ2-7	NA	NA	TRBV4-1	CASSQPGSYEQYF
TRBJ1-1	NA	TRBD1	TRBV28	CASSLWQGGTEAFF
TRBJ1-5	NA	NA	TRBV6-6	CASSYDSNQPQHF
TRBJ2-1	NA	TRBD2	TRBV5-1	CASSLLGLAATYNEQFF
TRBJ2-7	NA	TRBD1	TRBV2	CASMEEGTGVLEQYF
TRBJ2-4	NA	NA	TRBV6-1	CASGVASGLNIQYF
TRBJ2-3	NA	TRBD2	TRBV5-4	CASSLKGSSGRSITDTQYF